This TCR beta chain was identified during a study of identical twins. This CDR3 contains 14 residues. CDR1 is DFQATT and CDR2 is SNEGSKA in the germline V gene (reference sequence). Trimming removed 1 base at V and 4 bases at J, with 11 bases between. TCRdb reprocessed the 5' RACE reads with MiXCR, giving one entry per CDR3 protein. Of 350,000 to 400,000 distinct CDR3 sequences listed, around 9.7% were seen once; the top ten hold over 7%. This clonotype was detected many times. The TCR originated in a woman aged 45-59 years in good health. The chain recombines TRBV20-1 with TRBJ1-3; D unclear. Sequencing was performed on naive T cells sorted from blood. The CDR3 loop is CSARVLSPGNTIYF. The CDR3, as DNA: TGCAGTGCTAGAGTGCTAAGCCCAGGAAACACCATATATTTT.